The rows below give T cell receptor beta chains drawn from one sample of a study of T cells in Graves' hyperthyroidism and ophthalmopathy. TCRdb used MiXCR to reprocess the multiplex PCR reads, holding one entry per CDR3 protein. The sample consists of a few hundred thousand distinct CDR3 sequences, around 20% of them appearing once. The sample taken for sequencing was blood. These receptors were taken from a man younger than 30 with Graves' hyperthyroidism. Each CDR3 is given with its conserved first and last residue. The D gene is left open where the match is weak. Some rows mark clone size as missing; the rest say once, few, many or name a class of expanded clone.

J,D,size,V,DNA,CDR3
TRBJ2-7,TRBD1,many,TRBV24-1,TGTGCCACCAGTGATCCCCCTCCGGGACAGGGGAGCTACGAGCAGTACTTC,CATSDPPPGQGSYEQYF
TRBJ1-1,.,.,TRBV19,TGTGCCAGTAGTATAACGAACCGAAAGGAAACTGAAGCTTTCTTT,CASSITNRKETEAFF
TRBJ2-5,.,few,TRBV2,TGTGCCAGCAGCTCTGGGACCCAGTACTTC,CASSSGTQYF
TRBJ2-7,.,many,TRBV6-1,TGTGCCAGCAGTCCTAAACCGGGTCCTTCTGGCGAGCAGTACTTC,CASSPKPGPSGEQYF
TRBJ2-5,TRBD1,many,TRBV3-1,TGTGCCAGCAGCCAAGATGGAAGGGGGCTGGCCGAGACCCAGTACTTC,CASSQDGRGLAETQYF
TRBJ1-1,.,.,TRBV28,TGTGCCAGCAGTCATAGAGGGTTGGCGAACACTGAAGCTTTCTTT,CASSHRGLANTEAFF
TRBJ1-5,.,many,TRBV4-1,TGCGCCAGCAGCCAAGATGGGACGGGTAATCAGCCCCAGCATTTT,CASSQDGTGNQPQHF
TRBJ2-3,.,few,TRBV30,TGTGCCTGGACAGAAGACACAGATACGCAGTATTTT,CAWTEDTDTQYF
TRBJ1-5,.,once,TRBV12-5,TGTGCTAGTGGTTTGAAAGGGGGGAGCAACCAGCCCCAGCATTTT,CASGLKGGSNQPQHF
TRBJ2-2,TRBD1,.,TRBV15,TGTGCCACCAGCAGAGACCTGACAGGGCCTAACACCGGGGAGCTGTTTTTT,CATSRDLTGPNTGELFF
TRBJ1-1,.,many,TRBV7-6,TGTGCCAGCAGCACGATGACAGGAAGGAACACTGAAGCTTTCTTT,CASSTMTGRNTEAFF
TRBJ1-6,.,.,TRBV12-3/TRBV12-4,TGTGCCAGCAGTCCAAGGGGTTCGGCCCTCCACTTT,CASSPRGSALHF
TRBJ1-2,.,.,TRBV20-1,TGCAGTGCTCCCCCGTTCGGCTATGGCTACACCTTC,CSAPPFGYGYTF
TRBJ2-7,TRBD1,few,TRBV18,TGTGCCAGCTCACCACTTCCGGGACAGGGGACCGAGCAGTACTTC,CASSPLPGQGTEQYF
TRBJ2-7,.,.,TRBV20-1,TGCAGTGCCCCCCCACCTCAGGGAGGAGGAGAGCAGTACTTC,CSAPPPQGGGEQYF
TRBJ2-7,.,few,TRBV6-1,TGTGCCAGCAGTGAAGGGGTGTTACAGGGGTCGAGCGGGACCTACGAGCAGTACTTC,CASSEGVLQGSSGTYEQYF
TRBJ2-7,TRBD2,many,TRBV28,TGTGCCAGCAGTTTCCGTGAGGGAGGGGTACCATACGAGCAGTACTTC,CASSFREGGVPYEQYF
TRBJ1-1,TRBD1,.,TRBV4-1,TGCGCCAGCAGCCAAGTAAGGACAGGGGGAAAGAACACTGAAGCTTGCTTT,CASSQVRTGGKNTEACF
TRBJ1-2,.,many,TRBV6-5,TGTGCCAGCAGTTACGGGGGAACGCCCCGCTATGGCTACACCTTC,CASSYGGTPRYGYTF
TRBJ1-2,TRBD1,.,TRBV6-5,TGTGCCAGCAGTAATCGACAGGGGGCCTATGGCTACACCTTC,CASSNRQGAYGYTF
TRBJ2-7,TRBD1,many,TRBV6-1,TGTGCCAGCAGGCCTTTTCCGGGACAGGGGGCCCACGAGCAGTACTTC,CASRPFPGQGAHEQYF
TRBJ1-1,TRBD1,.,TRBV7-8,TGTGCCAGCAGCACACCCAGGGGGATGAACACTGAAGCTTTCTTT,CASSTPRGMNTEAFF
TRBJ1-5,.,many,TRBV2,TGTGCCAGCAGAGAAGACAGTCATCAGCCCCAGCATTTT,CASREDSHQPQHF
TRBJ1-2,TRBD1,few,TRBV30,TGTGCCTGGAGTGGTGGGGACAGCTCTAACTATGGCTACACCTTC,CAWSGGDSSNYGYTF